The 4 T cell receptor beta chains reported below all come from one sample, sequenced in a study of technical replicates of blood from a handful of donors. Profiled with immunoSEQ multiplex PCR; TCRdb holds only in-frame clones, not every one. The data show fewer than 65,000 clones, with approximately 90% seen just once and roughly 5.2% held by the top ten. The specimen was PBMCs. All receptors come from a human donor in good health. Some clones in this sample may be carry-over from other donors' samples.

The rearrangement uses TRBV6-5 and TRBJ2-5; a possible D gene is TRBD2 (6 bases). The V end was cut by 5 bases, the J end by 9 bases, with 22 bases between. This CDR3 is built from 15 residues. Germline V lookup: CDR1 MNHEY, CDR2 SVGAGI. The CDR3 region is CASSPRGRGEDAQYF. CDR3 DNA sequence: TGTGCCAGCAGTCCCCGGGGGAGAGGTGAGGATGCCCAGTACTTC.

The genes are TRBV19 and TRBJ1-6; tentatively, D is TRBD1 (5 bases). The CDR3 loop spans 16 amino acids. Germline assignment: CDR1 LNHDA and CDR2 SQIVND (reference sequence). Trimming pared 4 bases from V and 2 bases from J, leaving 12 bases between. CDR3 bases: TGTGCCAGTAGTACGACAGCGCAGGCCTATAATTCACCCCTCCACTTT. Protein sequence: CASSTTAQAYNSPLHF.

DNA for the CDR3: TGCAGTGCTGACAGGGGAAACACCATATATTTT. Translating gives CSADRGNTIYF. The rearrangement joins TRBV20-1 to TRBJ1-3, with D maybe TRBD1 (6 bases). The CDR3 loop spans 11 amino acids. V lost 5 bases to trimming and J lost 4 bases, with 6 bases between them. CDR1 DFQATT and CDR2 SNEGSKA come from the germline V gene (reference sequence).

The genes are TRBV12-1 and TRBJ1-4. TRBV12-1 is flagged as a pseudogene. CDR3 length equals 13 residues. The CDR3 DNA is TGTGCCAGTTCGGCGGGACGGAATGAAAAACTGTTTTTT. Translating gives CASSAGRNEKLFF.